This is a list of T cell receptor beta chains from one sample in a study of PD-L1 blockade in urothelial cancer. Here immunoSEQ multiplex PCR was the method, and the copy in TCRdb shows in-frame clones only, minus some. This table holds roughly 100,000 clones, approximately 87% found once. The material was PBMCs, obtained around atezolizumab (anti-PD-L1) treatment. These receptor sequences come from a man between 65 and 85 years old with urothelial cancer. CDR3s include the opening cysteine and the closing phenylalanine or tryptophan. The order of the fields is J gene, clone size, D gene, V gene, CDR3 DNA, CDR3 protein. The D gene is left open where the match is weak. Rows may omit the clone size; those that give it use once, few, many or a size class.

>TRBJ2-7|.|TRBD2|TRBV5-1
TGCGCCAGCAGCCTCGGACTAGCGGGGGGGTATCCATACGAGCAGTACTTC
CASSLGLAGGYPYEQYF
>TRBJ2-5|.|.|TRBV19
TGTGCCAGTAGTGGTCCAGGGAAAGAGACCCAGTACTTC
CASSGPGKETQYF
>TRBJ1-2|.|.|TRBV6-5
TGTGCCAGCAGTTCCCCGACAGCTAACTATGGCTACACCTTC
CASSSPTANYGYTF
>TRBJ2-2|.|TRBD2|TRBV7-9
TGTGCCAACTGGGCGGGGGCCGGGGAGCTGTTTTTT
CANWAGAGELFF
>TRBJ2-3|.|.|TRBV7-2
TGTGCCAGCAGCCAGGCCGGGGTCGCAGATACGCAGTATTTT
CASSQAGVADTQYF
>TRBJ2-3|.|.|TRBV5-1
TGCGCCAGCAGCTTGGGTGAGGAAGATACGCAGTATTTT
CASSLGEEDTQYF
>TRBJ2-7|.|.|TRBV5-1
TGCGCCAGCAGCTTGAATAGCTACGAGCAGTACTTC
CASSLNSYEQYF
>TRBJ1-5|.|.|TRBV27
TGTGCCAGCAGTTTCGGGGGGGGGAGCCAGCCCCAGCATTTT
CASSFGGGSQPQHF
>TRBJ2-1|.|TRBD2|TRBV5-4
TGTGCCAGCAGCCCCGGACTAGCGGGGGGAGTCCATGAGCAGTTCTTC
CASSPGLAGGVHEQFF
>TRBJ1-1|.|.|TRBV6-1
TGTGCCAGCAGAACTGGACAGACGAACACTGAAGCTTTCTTT
CASRTGQTNTEAFF
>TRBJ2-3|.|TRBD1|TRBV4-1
TGCGCCAGCAATGAGGGGGCCGCAGATACGCAGTATTTT
CASNEGAADTQYF
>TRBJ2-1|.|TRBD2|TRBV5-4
TGTGCCAGCAGCCCGAGCCCTAGCGGGAGGAATGAGCAGTTCTTC
CASSPSPSGRNEQFF
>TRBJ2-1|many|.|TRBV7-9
TGTGCCAGCAGCGCTGACTACCTAGGCGATGAGCAGTTCTTC
CASSADYLGDEQFF
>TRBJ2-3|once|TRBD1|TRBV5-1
TGCGCCAGCAGCTTGGGGGACAGTGCAGATACGCAGTATTTT
CASSLGDSADTQYF
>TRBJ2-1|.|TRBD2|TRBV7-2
TGTGCCAGCAGGGGTCAGTTTACTAGCGGGAGGGCCGGCATCAATGAGCAGTTCTTC
CASRGQFTSGRAGINEQFF
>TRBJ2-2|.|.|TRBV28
TGTGCCAGCAGGCGGGGCGGAACCGGGGAGCTGTTTTTT
CASRRGGTGELFF
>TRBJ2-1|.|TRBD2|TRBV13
TGTGCCAGCAGCTCTCAGCGGGAGGGCCTCAATGAGCAGTTCTTC
CASSSQREGLNEQFF
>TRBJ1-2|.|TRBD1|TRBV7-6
TGTGCCAGCAGCCCACAGGGGAGCTGGGGCTACACCTTC
CASSPQGSWGYTF
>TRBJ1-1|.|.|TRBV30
TGTGCCTGGAGTTTAGGACTGGCGAACACTGAAGCTTTCTTT
CAWSLGLANTEAFF
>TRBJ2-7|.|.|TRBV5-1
TGCGCCAGCAGCTTGTCTGCGGGATCAAACTACGAGCAGTACTTC
CASSLSAGSNYEQYF
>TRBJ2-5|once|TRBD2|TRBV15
TGTGCCACCAGCAGGGGACTAGCGGGGGGGTTGGAGACCCAGTACTTC
CATSRGLAGGLETQYF
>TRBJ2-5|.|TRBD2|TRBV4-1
TGCGCCAGCAGCCAATACGGGACTAGCGGACCCCAAGAGACCCAGTACTTC
CASSQYGTSGPQETQYF
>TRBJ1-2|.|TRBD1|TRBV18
TGTGCCAGCTCACCGGGGACAGGGGATGTTGGCTACACCTTC
CASSPGTGDVGYTF
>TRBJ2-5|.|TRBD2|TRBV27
TGTGCCAGCAGAACCACCGGGACTAGCCAAGAGACCCAGTACTTC
CASRTTGTSQETQYF
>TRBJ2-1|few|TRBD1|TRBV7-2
TGTGCCAGCAGGGGGCCGGGACAGGGGGGAGGTGAGCAGTTCTTC
CASRGPGQGGGEQFF
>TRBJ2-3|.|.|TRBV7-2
TGTGCCAGCAGCTGGGCCGGTCTGGATACGCAGTATTTT
CASSWAGLDTQYF
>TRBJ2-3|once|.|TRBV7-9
TGTGCCAGCAGCCCGCAAGAGGGTAGGCAGTATTTT
CASSPQEGRQYF
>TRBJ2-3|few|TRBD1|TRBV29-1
TGCAGCGTAACGACAGGGGGGGGTGATACGCAGTATTTT
CSVTTGGGDTQYF
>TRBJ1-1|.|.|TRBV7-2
TGTGCCAGCAGCACCGCGGCCGAGGCTGAAGCTTTCTTT
CASSTAAEAEAFF
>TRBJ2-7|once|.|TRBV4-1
TGCGCCAGCAGCCCCCGACAGGCGCACTCCTACGAGCAGTACTTC
CASSPRQAHSYEQYF
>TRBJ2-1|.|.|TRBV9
TGTGCCAGCAGCGTAGGAGGAGGGAGCTCCTACAATGAGCAGTTCTTC
CASSVGGGSSYNEQFF
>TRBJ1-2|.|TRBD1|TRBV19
TGTGCCAGTAGTATAGGGACAGGGAATGGCTACACCTTC
CASSIGTGNGYTF
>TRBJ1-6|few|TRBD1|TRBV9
TGTGCCAGCAGCATCAATACAGGGGGCGTTTCACCCCTCCACTTT
CASSINTGGVSPLHF
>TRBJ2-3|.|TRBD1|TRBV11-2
TGTGCCAGCAGCTCGTACAGGGGGCGCGGAGATACGCAGTATTTT
CASSSYRGRGDTQYF
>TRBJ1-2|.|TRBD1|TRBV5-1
TGCGCCAGCAGCTTGACAGGGGCTCAGCTTACTAACTATGGCTACACCTTC
CASSLTGAQLTNYGYTF
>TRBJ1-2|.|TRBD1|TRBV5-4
TGTGCCAGCAGCTTCGGGACAGGGGGCGAGGTTCGTGGCTACACCTTC
CASSFGTGGEVRGYTF
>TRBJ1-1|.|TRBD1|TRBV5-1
TGCGCCAGCAGCGTGACAGGGCTCTCGAACACTGAAGCTTTCTTT
CASSVTGLSNTEAFF
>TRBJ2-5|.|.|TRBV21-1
TGTGCCAGCAGCCAGGACAGGGAATTAGCGTTGGAGACCCAGTACTTC
CASSQDRELALETQYF
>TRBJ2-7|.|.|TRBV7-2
TGTGCCAGCAGCTTAGGTGGCAGTGACTACGAGCAGTACTTC
CASSLGGSDYEQYF
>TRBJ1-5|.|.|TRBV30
TGTGCCTGGAGTGATGGGGCCCTCAATCAGCCCCAGCATTTT
CAWSDGALNQPQHF
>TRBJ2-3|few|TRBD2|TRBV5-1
TGCGCCAGCAGCCTTAGCGGGAAGGGGGGCACAGATACGCAGTATTTT
CASSLSGKGGTDTQYF
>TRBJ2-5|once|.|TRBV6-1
TGTGCCAGCACCCAAAATGGGGGGGAGACCCAGTACTTC
CASTQNGGETQYF
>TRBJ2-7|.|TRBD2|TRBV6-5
TGTGCCAGCAGTTACTCGTCTAGCGGGAGTGGAAACGAGCAGTACTTC
CASSYSSSGSGNEQYF
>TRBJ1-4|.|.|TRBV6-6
TGTGCCAGCAGTTACGGGGGGAGCGAAAAACTGTTTTTT
CASSYGGSEKLFF
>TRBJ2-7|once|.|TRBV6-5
TGTGCCAGCAGTTCGTACTACGAGCAGTACTTC
CASSSYYEQYF
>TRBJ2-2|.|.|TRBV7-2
TGTGCCAGCAGCCCAGGGTCCGGGGAGCTGTTTTTT
CASSPGSGELFF
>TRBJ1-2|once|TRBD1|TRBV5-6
TGTGCCAGCAGCCCACAGGGGGCAGACTATGGCTACACCTTC
CASSPQGADYGYTF
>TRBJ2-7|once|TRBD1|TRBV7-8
TGTGCCAGCAGCTTACCAGGGGGCCCCTACGAGCAGTACTTC
CASSLPGGPYEQYF
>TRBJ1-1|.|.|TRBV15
TGTGCCACCAGCAGCTACAGGGCCCGGGATAGAGATGAAGCTTTCTTT
CATSSYRARDRDEAFF
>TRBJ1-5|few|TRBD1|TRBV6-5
TGTGCCAGCAGTTACTCAAGGACAGGGGATCAGCCCCAGCATTTT
CASSYSRTGDQPQHF